Included here is one T cell receptor beta chain sequence, with context. The data were taken from a study of radiotherapy plus CTLA-4 blockade in lung cancer. The assay was immunoSEQ multiplex PCR, and TCRdb's table has in-frame clones only and misses some. The sample records approximately 95,000 clones, approximately 78% being singletons. This CDR3 has 14 residues. Germline V gene lookup returns CDR1 SGHDN and CDR2 FVKESK. V was clipped by 4 bases and J by 6 bases, with 12 bases between them. This specimen was peripheral blood, taken from a patient treated with radiotherapy plus ipilimumab. J is TRBJ2-2 and V is TRBV14, with D possibly TRBD1 on 5 matching bases. This clonotype was obtained from a human donor with non-small cell lung cancer who had a partial response to radiotherapy plus ipilimumab. For the CDR3, the DNA is TGTGCCAGCAGCCGGACACAGACAGCCGGGGAGCTGTTTTTT. Translation: CASSRTQTAGELFF.